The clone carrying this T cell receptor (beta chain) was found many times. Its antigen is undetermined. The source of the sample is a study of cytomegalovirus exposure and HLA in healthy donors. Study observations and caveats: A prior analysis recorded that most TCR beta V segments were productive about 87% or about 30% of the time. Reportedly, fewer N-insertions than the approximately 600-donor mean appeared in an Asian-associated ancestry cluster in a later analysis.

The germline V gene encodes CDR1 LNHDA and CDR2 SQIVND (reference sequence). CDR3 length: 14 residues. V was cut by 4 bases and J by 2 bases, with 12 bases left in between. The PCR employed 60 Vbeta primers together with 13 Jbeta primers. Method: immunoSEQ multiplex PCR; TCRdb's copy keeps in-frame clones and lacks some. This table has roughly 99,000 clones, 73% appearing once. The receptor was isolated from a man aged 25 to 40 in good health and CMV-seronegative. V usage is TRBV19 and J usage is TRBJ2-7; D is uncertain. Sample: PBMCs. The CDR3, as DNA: TGTGCCAGTAGTACCTACGAGGAAACCTACGAGCAGTACTTC. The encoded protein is CASSTYEETYEQYF.